What follows are 30 T cell receptor beta chains derived from one specimen sequenced in a study of CD8 T cells in Susac syndrome. Random hexamers primed reverse transcription of about 0.45 to 1 ug RNA. TCRdb re-analysed the immunoSEQ multiplex PCR reads in MiXCR, keeping a single row per CDR3 protein. The table records about 80,000 distinct CDR3 sequences, 85% to 95% of them present only once. Material: CD8+ T cells from PBMCs. The source is a human donor in good health.

Only a few counts were recorded for this clonotype. A junction end diverges from the germline sequence, so it may reflect a read error. The rearrangement links TRBV11-3 to TRBJ2-1, with D tentatively TRBD2 (5 bases). The CDR3 is 17 residues long. Germline lookup yields CDR1 SGHNT and CDR2 YENEEA. The DNA for the CDR3 is TGTGCCAGCAGCCTAGAAGGCAGCGGTAATTCCTACAATGAGCAGTTCTTC. Residues: CASSLEGSGNSYNEQFF. Supplemented by reference TRBV11-3 and TRBJ2-1, the full variable domain reads EAGVVQSPRYKIIEKKQPVAFWCNPISGHNTLYWYLQNLGQGPELLIRYENEEAVDDSQLPKDRFSAERLKGVDSTLKIQPAELGDSAVYLCASSLEGSGNSYNEQFFGPGTRLTVL.

The V gene is TRBV7-9, the J gene TRBJ2-5; tentative D call: TRBD1 (6 bases). This CDR3 is built from 13 residues. Per germline, CDR1 SEHNR and CDR2 FQNEAQ (reference sequence). V was pared by 4 bases and J by 7 bases, with 13 bases between. CDR3 coding DNA: TGTGCCAGCAGCTCCAGGGGTTCGGGGACCCAGTACTTC. It encodes CASSSRGSGTQYF.

This chain links TRBV20-1 with TRBJ2-1; 9 bases are a match to TRBD2. Germline V gives CDR1 DFQATT, CDR2 SNEGSKA (reference sequence). Trimming removed 0 bases from V and 5 bases from J; junction bases left unmatched: 5. CDR3 length: 15 residues. The CDR3 spells CSARDWKRGDNEQFF. CDR3 DNA: TGCAGTGCTAGAGATTGGAAGCGGGGGGACAATGAGCAGTTCTTC.

The J gene is TRBJ2-7, the V gene TRBV6-2 or TRBV6-3; D unclear. Germline values: CDR1 MNHEY, CDR2 SVGEGT. The CDR3 has 12 amino acids. Trimming removed 6 bases at V and 2 bases at J, with 8 bases between. As DNA, the CDR3 is TGTGCCAGCAGCCCATGGGCCTACGAGCAGTACTTC. Its translation is CASSPWAYEQYF.

In DNA, the CDR3 is TGTGCCACCACTCGCCAGACCCAGTACTTC. Protein: CATTRQTQYF. This chain joins TRBV24-1 and TRBJ2-5; no clear D. This CDR3 region has 10 residues. Trimming shortened V by 8 bases and J by 6 bases, and 6 bases separated the two germline ends. Germline-derived CDR1 and CDR2 are KGHDR and SFDVKD.

The chain joins TRBV15 to TRBJ2-2, with unresolved D. Germline CDR1 LNHNV, CDR2 YYDKDF (reference sequence). CDR3 size: 14 residues. V lost 5 bases and J lost 3, with 10 bases in between. This CDR3 is CATSPPLDTGELFF. The CDR3 DNA sequence: TGTGCCACCAGCCCCCCCCTTGACACCGGGGAGCTGTTTTTT.

V usage is TRBV13 and J usage is TRBJ2-7, with 7 bases fitting TRBD1. V lost 5 bases and J lost 4; bases outside the gene matches: 11. The V gene's germline CDR1 is PRHDT and CDR2 FYEKMQ (reference sequence). The CDR3 spans 15 residues. The DNA of the CDR3 is TGTGCCAGCAGCATCTCTTACAGGGGTTGGTACGAGCAGTACTTC. Residues: CASSISYRGWYEQYF.

This chain uses TRBV29-1 with TRBJ1-1; 7 bases line up with TRBD1. Germline CDR1 SQVTM, CDR2 ANQGSEA. This CDR3 comprises 13 residues. The V and J ends lost 5 bases and 0 bases, in that order; junction bases with no gene match: 3. CDR3: CSVFGTVNTEAFF. In DNA, the CDR3 is TGCAGCGTTTTCGGGACAGTGAACACTGAAGCTTTCTTT.

V gene TRBV12-3 or TRBV12-4 combines with J gene TRBJ1-5; D is possibly TRBD1 (6 bases). V lost 8 bases to trimming and J lost 4 bases, with 9 bases between them. The CDR3 length is 12 residues. The CDR3: CASGRGNQPQHF. CDR3 coding DNA: TGTGCCAGCGGAAGGGGGAATCAGCCCCAGCATTTT.

This chain joins TRBV4-1 and TRBJ2-7; 7 nucleotides agree with TRBD2. Germline V lookup: CDR1 MGHRA, CDR2 YSYEKL. Unmatched junction bases numbered 8, after V lost 3 bases and J lost 3 bases. CDR3 length: 15 residues. The CDR3 coding sequence is TGCGCCAGCAGCCATGATCCGGGACTAAACTACGAGCAGTACTTC. It encodes CASSHDPGLNYEQYF.

The V and J genes are TRBV11-2 and TRBJ2-3; 14 nucleotides match TRBD2. Germline V lookup: CDR1 SGHAT, CDR2 FQNNGV. Unmatched junction bases numbered 5, after V lost 4 bases and J lost 8 bases. There are 15 residues in the CDR3. CDR3 sequence reads: CASSYGTSGSGTQYF. The CDR3 nucleotides read TGTGCCAGCAGCTACGGGACTAGCGGGAGCGGTACGCAGTATTTT.

The CDR3 is CASQGAAGYTF. In DNA, the CDR3 is TGTGCCAGCCAGGGGGCGGCTGGCTACACCTTC. The gene calls are TRBV2 and TRBJ1-2; TRBD1 matches 8 bases. The trim removed 8 bases at V and 7 bases at J, leaving 3 bases unmatched. CDR1 and CDR2 from the germline V gene are SNHLY and FYNNEI. The CDR3 sequence is 11 residues long.

The chain recombines TRBV7-9 with TRBJ1-2, with unresolved D. V was trimmed by 2 bases and J by 5 bases, leaving 12 bases between them. Germline V CDR1 and CDR2: SEHNR, FQNEAQ (reference sequence). The CDR3 loop spans 14 amino acids. The CDR3, as DNA: TGTGCCAGCAGCTTACACCCGCTCGGGTATGGCTACACCTTC. Translation: CASSLHPLGYGYTF.

The chain is built from TRBV27 and TRBJ2-7; the D gene could be TRBD1 or TRBD2 (5 bases each). The CDR3 runs 14 residues. Germline CDR1 reads MNHEY; CDR2 reads SMNVEV (reference sequence). The germline V and J ends were trimmed by 5 bases and 4 bases, with 15 bases remaining between them. In DNA form, the CDR3 reads TGTGCCAGCAGTCGGCCGGGACCTAATTACGAGCAGTACTTC. The encoded protein is CASSRPGPNYEQYF.

The chain recombines TRBV12-3 or TRBV12-4 with TRBJ1-1; tentative D call: TRBD1 (6 bases). The ends were cut back, 4 bases at V and 2 bases at J, with 14 bases in the middle. The CDR3 extends over 15 amino acids. As DNA, the CDR3 is TGTGCCAGCAGTTCTCCGGGACACAGAAACACTGAAGCTTTCTTT. This gives the protein CASSSPGHRNTEAFF.

V is TRBV12-3 or TRBV12-4 and J is TRBJ2-1; perhaps TRBD2 as D (5 bases). Between the trimmed V and J ends, which lost 5 bases and 8 bases, there was a span of 16 bases. The CDR3 totals 14 residues. CDR3 loop: CASSPGNPGDEQFF. In DNA form, the CDR3 reads TGTGCCAGCAGTCCGGGGAACCCCGGGGATGAGCAGTTCTTC.

The sample holds one count of this clonotype. The chain carries TRBV12-3 or TRBV12-4 and TRBJ2-5; the D call may be TRBD1 or TRBD2 (6 bases each). Trimming removed 5 bases at V and 2 bases at J, with 15 bases between. This CDR3 has 15 amino acids. DNA for the CDR3: TGTGCCAGCAGTCCCGGAGGGGGATGGCAAGAGACCCAGTACTTC. It encodes CASSPGGGWQETQYF.

V and J are TRBV27 and TRBJ1-1; no definite D call. This CDR3 has 14 residues. The germline V gene has CDR1 MNHEY and CDR2 SMNVEV (reference sequence). V was pared by 2 bases and J by 7 bases, with 14 bases between. DNA for the CDR3: TGTGCCAGCAGTTTAACCCCCGGGCTTTTTGAAGCTTTCTTT. Translating gives CASSLTPGLFEAFF.

This clonotype was recorded only once. V gene TRBV19 combines with J gene TRBJ2-7; D not certain. Trimming shortened V by 1 base and J by 1 base, and 5 bases separated the two germline ends. Germline CDR1 reads LNHDA; CDR2 reads SQIVND (reference sequence). The CDR3 has 13 amino acids. The CDR3 DNA reads as TGTGCCAGTAGTATAGCGCCATCCTACGAGCAGTACGTC. Amino acids: CASSIAPSYEQYV.

CDR3: CASFPEGGDTGELFF. The CDR3 nucleotides read TGTGCCAGCTTCCCTGAGGGAGGGGACACCGGGGAGCTGTTTTTT. The gene calls are TRBV6-2 or TRBV6-3 and TRBJ2-2; TRBD2 matches at 7 bases. Germline V gives CDR1 MNHEY, CDR2 SVGEGT. This CDR3 region has 15 residues. V lost 8 bases to trimming and J lost 3 bases; unmatched junction nucleotides: 9.

This sequence joins TRBV25-1 and TRBJ2-3; D may match TRBD1 or TRBD2 (5 bases each). The CDR3 contains 15 residues. CDR1 is MGHDK and CDR2 is SYGVNS in the germline V gene. V was pared by 3 bases and J by 2 bases, with 12 bases between. Written as DNA, the CDR3 is TGTGCCAGCAGTGAGCCGGGACCAATCACAGATACGCAGTATTTT. This translates into CASSEPGPITDTQYF.

This clonotype occurred once. The chain recombines TRBV5-6 with TRBJ1-6; D not resolved. The CDR3 length is 12 residues. Trimming pared 0 bases from V and 9 bases from J, leaving 4 bases between. The germline CDR1 and CDR2 sequences are SGHDT and YYEEEE. The CDR3 region has the DNA TGTGCCAGCAGCTTGGAAGGTTCACCCCTCCACTTT. Its translation: CASSLEGSPLHF.

CDR3 residues: CASSLGVGTEAFF. The CDR3 nucleotides read TGTGCCAGCAGTTTAGGAGTGGGCACTGAAGCTTTCTTT. The V gene is TRBV12-3 or TRBV12-4, the J gene TRBJ1-1; D ambiguous. V shed 1 base and J shed 4 bases, with 7 bases lying between them. The CDR3 totals 13 residues.

The CDR3 region is CASSYGQGDAFF. In DNA form, the CDR3 reads TGTGCCAGCAGCTACGGACAGGGGGACGCTTTCTTT. The chain couples TRBV7-9 to TRBJ1-1, with 10 positions matching TRBD1. The CDR3 extends over 12 amino acids. J gave up 11 bases and V 4 bases, and 4 bases lay outside the gene matches. Germline assignment: CDR1 SEHNR and CDR2 FQNEAQ (reference sequence). The variable domain in full, with the rest retrieved from reference TRBV7-9 and TRBJ1-1, is DTGVSQNPRHKITKRGQNVTFRCDPISEHNRLYWYRQTLGQGPEFLTYFQNEAQLEKSRLLSDRFSAERPKGSFSTLEIQRTEQGDSAMYLCASSYGQGDAFFGQGTRLTVV.

V is TRBV15 and J is TRBJ1-2; TRBD1 matches at 8 bases. CDR1 and CDR2 from the germline V gene are LNHNV and YYDKDF (reference sequence). The CDR3 sequence is 17 residues long. Germline trimming cut 5 bases from V and 2 bases from J; bases unmatched to any gene: 13. The CDR3 loop is CATSRNLKAGGNYGYTF. The CDR3, as DNA: TGTGCCACCAGCCGTAACCTGAAGGCAGGGGGCAACTATGGCTACACCTTC.

The chain is built from TRBV11-3 and TRBJ2-3; 8 bases map to TRBD1. The germline V gene encodes CDR1 SGHNT and CDR2 YENEEA. The V and J ends lost 4 bases and 4 bases, in that order; junction bases with no gene match: 7. The CDR3 sequence is 15 residues long. The CDR3 DNA is TGTGCCAGCAGCTATCAGGGGGCTTGGGCAGATACGCAGTATTTT. It encodes CASSYQGAWADTQYF.

The chain employs TRBV7-9 and TRBJ2-5, with unresolved D. The germline V gene encodes CDR1 SEHNR and CDR2 FQNEAQ (reference sequence). Trimming left V 5 bases short and J 1 base short, with 14 bases between. The CDR3 is 15 amino acids. CDR3: CASSTPSDTQETQYF. The CDR3 region has the DNA TGTGCCAGCAGCACCCCGTCGGATACCCAAGAGACCCAGTACTTC.

This chain joins TRBV5-1 and TRBJ2-7; 8 bases agree with TRBD1. This CDR3 is 14 amino acids long. V lost 3 bases and J lost 5; bases outside the gene matches: 7. The germline V gene has CDR1 SGHRS and CDR2 YFSETQ. CDR3 nucleotides: TGCGCCAGCAGCTACGGACAGGGTGGGGACGAGCAGTACGTC. This gives the protein CASSYGQGGDEQYV.

This clonotype has more than one count but fewer than ten. The CDR3 region is CASSFGGGQFF. The CDR3 DNA is TGTGCCAGCAGCTTCGGGGGAGGGCAGTTCTTC. The rearrangement uses TRBV11-2 and TRBJ2-1; perhaps TRBD2 as D (6 bases). Germline-derived CDR1 and CDR2 are SGHAT and FQNNGV. The CDR3 totals 11 residues. V was cut by 3 bases and J by 12 bases, with 9 bases left in between. Combining the CDR3 with reference TRBV11-2 and TRBJ2-1 gives the whole variable domain EAGVAQSPRYKIIEKRQSVAFWCNPISGHATLYWYQQILGQGPKLLIQFQNNGVVDDSQLPKDRFSAERLKGVDSTLKIQPAKLEDSAVYLCASSFGGGQFFGPGTRLTVL.

The chain recombines TRBV7-9 with TRBJ1-2; the D gene is possibly TRBD1 (5 bases). Germline V gene data show CDR1 as SEHNR and CDR2 as FQNEAQ (reference sequence). CDR3 length: 16 amino acids. Deletions cut 2 bases from V and 5 bases from J, with 18 bases between. The CDR3 loop reads CASSLSRTGLLYGYTF. The CDR3 coding sequence is TGTGCCAGCAGCTTAAGTAGAACGGGACTGCTTTATGGCTACACCTTC.